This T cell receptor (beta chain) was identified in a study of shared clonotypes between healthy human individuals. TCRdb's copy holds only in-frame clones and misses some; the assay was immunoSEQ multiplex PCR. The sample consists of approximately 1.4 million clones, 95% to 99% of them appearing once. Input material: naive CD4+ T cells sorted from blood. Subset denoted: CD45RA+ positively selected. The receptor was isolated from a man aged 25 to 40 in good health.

CDR3 sequence reads: CASRGRALGQETQYF. The CDR3 region has the DNA TGTGCCAGCAGGGGCAGGGCTTTGGGGCAAGAGACCCAGTACTTC. The chain employs TRBV6-5 and TRBJ2-5, with D perhaps matching TRBD1 (5 bases). In germline, CDR1 is MNHEY, CDR2 SVGAGI. The germline V and J ends were trimmed by 6 bases and 2 bases, with 16 bases remaining between them. CDR3 length: 15 amino acids.